The T cell receptor (beta chain) under discussion was sequenced for a study of blood T cell repertoires in COVID-19 (TCRdb year 2020). Describing the broader study: Samples covering the acute and convalescent phases of COVID-19 were provided by collaborators in the United States, Italy and Spain. The prospective study material was composed of cDNA or gDNA derived from T cells, B-cell-depleted T cells, or PBMCs. The dataset comprised deeply sampled blood TCRbeta repertoires from subjects exposed to, actively infected with, or recovered from COVID-19. The repertoires were released in a freely available public database meant as a resource for research on the immune response to SARS-CoV-2. The samples were drawn from the first 160 participants of the ongoing ImmuneRACE study and from roughly 1,300 subjects provided by 6 global collaborators. Nearly every sample came with metadata listing a de-identified subject ID, COVID-19 status, age in years and sex. Where available, HLA class I and class II types were taken from metadata supplied by the sample provider and were not determined by assay-based typing.

TCRbeta CDR3 regions were amplified from genomic DNA by means of the immunoSEQ Assay, a bias-controlled multiplex PCR. The authors' pipeline ran thus. Within the assay, amplification of reference gene primers was used to estimate how many nucleated cells each sample contained. To quantify the absolute abundance of each unique TCRbeta CDR3 rearrangement, sequence reads were collapsed and filtered. Productive Simpson clonality was computed per sample as the square root of Simpson's diversity index over productive rearrangements. The table comes from immuneACCESS by way of TCRdb, which keeps in-frame sequences with V and J called. Part of the clones is missing from these tables; in studies checked, under half for an unresolved V gene and the rest for unknown reasons. The DNA was the basis for D and trimming; V, J and clone size are from that table. This sample has about 150,000 clones in its table, and approximately 85% of those were observed once. Around 8% of the sample is held by the ten biggest clonotypes.

The investigation overall reported the following: The quantity of clinical and demographic metadata differed by source and by participant and was supplied without curation.

CDR1 is given as MNHEY and CDR2 as SVGAGI, both from the germline V gene. V and J are truncated by 5 bases and 9 bases respectively, leaving an intervening sequence of 7 bases. Including cysteine and phenylalanine, the CDR3 has 10 amino acids. The CDR3 DNA has 30 bases and is translated from base 1. One collaborating source in Seattle enrolled patients during active infection and followed them longitudinally through the course of disease. Whole blood was collected in K2EDTA tubes by collaborating institutions according to the institutions' own protocols. For TCRbeta analysis, collaborator samples were shipped as frozen whole blood, as isolated PBMCs, or as DNA extracted from either sample type. In regard to this clone: Its antigen is unknown. It has no much larger one-base neighbor in the sample; base qualities were not kept.

Input material: peripheral blood. In this chain, TRBV6-5 is recombined with TRBJ2-5, and the D gene may be TRBD2, 6 bases matching. This TCR was sampled from a woman in her sixties or seventies with COVID-19, enrolled during active disease. The DNA sequence is as follows: TGTGCCAGCAGTCGCGGGGCCCAGTACTTC. Its protein reads: CASSRGAQYF.